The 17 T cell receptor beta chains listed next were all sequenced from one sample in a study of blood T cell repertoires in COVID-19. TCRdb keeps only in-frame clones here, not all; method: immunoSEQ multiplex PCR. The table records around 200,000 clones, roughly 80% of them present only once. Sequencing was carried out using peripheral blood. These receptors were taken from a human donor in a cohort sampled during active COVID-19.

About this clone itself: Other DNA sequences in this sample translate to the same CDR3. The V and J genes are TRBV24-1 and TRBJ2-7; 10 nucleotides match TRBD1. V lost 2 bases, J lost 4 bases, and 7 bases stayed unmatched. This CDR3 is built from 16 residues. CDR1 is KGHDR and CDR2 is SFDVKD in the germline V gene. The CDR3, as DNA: TGTGCCACCAGTGATTCTGGGGGACAGGGGAAATACGAGCAGTACTTC. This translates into CATSDSGGQGKYEQYF.

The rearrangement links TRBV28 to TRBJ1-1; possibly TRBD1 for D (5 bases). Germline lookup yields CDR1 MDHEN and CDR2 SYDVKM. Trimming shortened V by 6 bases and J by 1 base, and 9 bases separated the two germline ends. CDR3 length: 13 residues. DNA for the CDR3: TGTGCCAGCAGACCCGACAGGAACACTGAAGCTTTCTTT. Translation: CASRPDRNTEAFF. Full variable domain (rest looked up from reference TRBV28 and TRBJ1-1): DVKVTQSSRYLVKRTGEKVFLECVQDMDHENMFWYRQDPGLGLRLIYFSYDVKMKEKGDIPEGYSVSREKKERFSLILESASTNQTSMYLCASRPDRNTEAFFGQGTRLTVV.

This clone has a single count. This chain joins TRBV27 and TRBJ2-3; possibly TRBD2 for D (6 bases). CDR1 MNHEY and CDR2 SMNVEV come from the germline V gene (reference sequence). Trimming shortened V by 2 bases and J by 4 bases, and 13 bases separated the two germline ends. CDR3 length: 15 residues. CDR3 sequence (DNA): TGTGCCAGCAGTTTAAGGGCGGGAAGGGCAGATACGCAGTATTTT. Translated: CASSLRAGRADTQYF.

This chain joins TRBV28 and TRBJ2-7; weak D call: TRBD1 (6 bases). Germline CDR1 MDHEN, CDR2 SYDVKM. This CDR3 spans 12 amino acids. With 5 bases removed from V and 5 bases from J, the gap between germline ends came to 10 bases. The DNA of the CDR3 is TGTGCCAGCAGTCAACAGGGCCACGAGCAGTACTTC. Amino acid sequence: CASSQQGHEQYF.

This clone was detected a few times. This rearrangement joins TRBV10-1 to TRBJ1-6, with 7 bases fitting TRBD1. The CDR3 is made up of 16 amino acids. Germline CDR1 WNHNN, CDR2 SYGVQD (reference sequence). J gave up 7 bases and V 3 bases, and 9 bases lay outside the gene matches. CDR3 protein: CASSEDRVVENSPLHF. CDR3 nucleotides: TGCGCCAGCAGTGAAGACAGGGTAGTAGAGAATTCACCCCTCCACTTT.

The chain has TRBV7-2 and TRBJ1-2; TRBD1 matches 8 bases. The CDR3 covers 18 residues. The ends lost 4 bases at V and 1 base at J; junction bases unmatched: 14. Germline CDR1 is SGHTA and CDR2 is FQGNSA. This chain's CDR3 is CASSSDPGQGGNNYGYTF. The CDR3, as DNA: TGTGCCAGCAGCTCCGACCCCGGACAGGGCGGGAATAACTATGGCTACACCTTC. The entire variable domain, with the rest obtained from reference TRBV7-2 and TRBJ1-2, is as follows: GAGVSQSPSNKVTEKGKDVELRCDPISGHTALYWYRQSLGQGLEFLIYFQGNSAPDKSGLPSDRFSAERTGGSVSTLTIQRTQQEDSAVYLCASSSDPGQGGNNYGYTFGSGTRLTVV.

The CDR3 loop is CASSLWLTGVGGKTEAFF. For the CDR3, the DNA is TGTGCCAGCAGTTTGTGGCTTACAGGGGTGGGGGGTAAGACTGAAGCTTTCTTT. The chain links TRBV28 to TRBJ1-1; 7 positions match TRBD1. The J segment lost 5 bases and the V segment lost 3 bases, leaving 18 bases of the junction unmatched. This CDR3 contains 18 residues. From germline, CDR1 is MDHEN and CDR2 SYDVKM. The variable domain in full, with the rest retrieved from reference TRBV28 and TRBJ1-1, is DVKVTQSSRYLVKRTGEKVFLECVQDMDHENMFWYRQDPGLGLRLIYFSYDVKMKEKGDIPEGYSVSREKKERFSLILESASTNQTSMYLCASSLWLTGVGGKTEAFFGQGTRLTVV.

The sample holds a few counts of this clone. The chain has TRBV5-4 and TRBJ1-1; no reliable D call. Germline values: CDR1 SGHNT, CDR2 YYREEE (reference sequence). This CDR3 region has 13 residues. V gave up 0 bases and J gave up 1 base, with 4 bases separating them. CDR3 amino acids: CASSLGANTEAFF. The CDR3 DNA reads TGTGCCAGCAGCTTGGGGGCGAACACTGAAGCTTTCTTT.

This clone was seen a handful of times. In DNA form, the CDR3 reads TGTGCCAGCACCCGGATGGGGCAGGGGAGTTACGAGCAGTACTTC. The encoded protein is CASTRMGQGSYEQYF. The rearrangement joins TRBV6-5 to TRBJ2-7; the D gene is possibly TRBD1 (6 bases). CDR1 and CDR2 from the germline V gene are MNHEY and SVGAGI. The CDR3 is 15 amino acids. V was cut by 7 bases and J by 4 bases, with 20 bases left in between.

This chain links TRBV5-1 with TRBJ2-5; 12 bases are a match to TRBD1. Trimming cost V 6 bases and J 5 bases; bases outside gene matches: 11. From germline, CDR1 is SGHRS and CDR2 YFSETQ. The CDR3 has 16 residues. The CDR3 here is CASTSLGQGAAETQYF. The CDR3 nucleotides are TGCGCCAGCACGTCCTTGGGACAGGGGGCAGCGGAGACCCAGTACTTC.

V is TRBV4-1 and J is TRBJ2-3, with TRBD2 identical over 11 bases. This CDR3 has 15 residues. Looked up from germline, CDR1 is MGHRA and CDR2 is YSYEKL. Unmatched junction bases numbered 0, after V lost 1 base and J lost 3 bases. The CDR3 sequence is CASSQVAGGTDTQYF. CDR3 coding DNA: TGCGCCAGCAGCCAAGTAGCGGGGGGGACAGATACGCAGTATTTT.

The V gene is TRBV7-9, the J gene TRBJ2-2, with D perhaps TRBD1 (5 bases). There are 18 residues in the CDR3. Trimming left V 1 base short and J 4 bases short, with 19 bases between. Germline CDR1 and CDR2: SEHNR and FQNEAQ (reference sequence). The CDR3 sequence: CASSLVLRREVGTGELFF. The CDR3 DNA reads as TGTGCCAGCAGCTTAGTTTTACGCAGGGAAGTCGGCACCGGGGAGCTGTTTTTT.

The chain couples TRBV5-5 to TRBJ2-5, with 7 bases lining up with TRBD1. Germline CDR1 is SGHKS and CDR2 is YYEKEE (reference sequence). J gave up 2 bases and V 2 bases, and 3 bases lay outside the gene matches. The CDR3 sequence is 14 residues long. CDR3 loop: CASSLTGAQETQYF. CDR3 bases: TGTGCCAGCAGCTTAACAGGGGCTCAAGAGACCCAGTACTTC.

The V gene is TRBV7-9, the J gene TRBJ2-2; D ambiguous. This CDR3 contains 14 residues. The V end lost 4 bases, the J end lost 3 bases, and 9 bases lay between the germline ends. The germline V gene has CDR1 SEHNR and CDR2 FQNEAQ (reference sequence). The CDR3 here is CASSSRGYTGELFF. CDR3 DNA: TGTGCCAGCAGCTCCCGAGGATACACCGGGGAGCTGTTTTTT.

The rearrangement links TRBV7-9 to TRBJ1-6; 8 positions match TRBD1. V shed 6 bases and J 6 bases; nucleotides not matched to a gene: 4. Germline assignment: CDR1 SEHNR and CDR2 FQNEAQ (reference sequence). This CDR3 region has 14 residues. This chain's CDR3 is CASSLDRGNSPLHF. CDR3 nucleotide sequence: TGTGCCAGCAGTCTCGACAGGGGTAATTCACCCCTCCACTTT.

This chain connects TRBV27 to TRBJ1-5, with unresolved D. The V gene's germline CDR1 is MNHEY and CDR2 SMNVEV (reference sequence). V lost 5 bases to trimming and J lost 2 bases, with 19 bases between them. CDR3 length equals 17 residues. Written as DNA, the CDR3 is TGTGCCAGCAGTCCCGCGTGGAGACGGGGTGGCAATCAGCCCCAGCATTTT. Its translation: CASSPAWRRGGNQPQHF.

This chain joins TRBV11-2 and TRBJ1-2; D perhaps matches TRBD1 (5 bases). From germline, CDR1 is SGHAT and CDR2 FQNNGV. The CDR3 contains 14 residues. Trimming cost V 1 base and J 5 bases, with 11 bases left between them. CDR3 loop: CASSLGGGDYGYTF. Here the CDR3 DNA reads TGTGCCAGCAGCTTAGGGGGCGGGGATTATGGCTACACCTTC. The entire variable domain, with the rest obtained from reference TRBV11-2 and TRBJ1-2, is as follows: EAGVAQSPRYKIIEKRQSVAFWCNPISGHATLYWYQQILGQGPKLLIQFQNNGVVDDSQLPKDRFSAERLKGVDSTLKIQPAKLEDSAVYLCASSLGGGDYGYTFGSGTRLTVV.